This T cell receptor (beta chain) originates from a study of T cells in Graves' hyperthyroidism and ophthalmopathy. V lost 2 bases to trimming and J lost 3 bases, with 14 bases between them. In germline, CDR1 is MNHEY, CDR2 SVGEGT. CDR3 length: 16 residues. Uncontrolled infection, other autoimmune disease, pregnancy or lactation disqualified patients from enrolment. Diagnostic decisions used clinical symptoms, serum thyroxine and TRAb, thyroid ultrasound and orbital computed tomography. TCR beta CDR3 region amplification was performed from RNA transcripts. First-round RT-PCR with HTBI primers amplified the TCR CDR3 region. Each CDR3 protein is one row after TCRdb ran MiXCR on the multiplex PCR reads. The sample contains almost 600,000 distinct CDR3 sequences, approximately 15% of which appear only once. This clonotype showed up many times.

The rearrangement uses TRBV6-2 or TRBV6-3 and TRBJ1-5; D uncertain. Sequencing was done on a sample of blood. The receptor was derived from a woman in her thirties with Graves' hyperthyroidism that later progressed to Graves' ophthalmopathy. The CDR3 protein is CASSYLGWEDNQPQHF. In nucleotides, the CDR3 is TGTGCCAGCAGTTACCTGGGGTGGGAAGACAATCAGCCCCAGCATTTT.